This TCR beta chain was identified during a study of spatial heterogeneity in lung cancer. This clonotype was observed a handful of times. V shed 4 bases and J 4 bases; nucleotides not matched to a gene: 3. There are 14 residues in the CDR3. Per the germline V gene, CDR1 is SQVTM and CDR2 is ANQGSEA. TCRdb re-analysed the 5' RACE reads in MiXCR, keeping a single row per CDR3 protein. This table has roughly 54,000 distinct CDR3 sequences, about 7.6% appearing once. This sample's time point: sample taken at primary tumor resection. Researchers sequenced whole RNA taken from tumor, nontumor lung or frozen PBMC without sorting.

The receptor was derived from a female donor with early-stage non-small cell lung cancer. Here the sequenced sample was PBMCs, taken at surgery. This chain links TRBV29-1 with TRBJ2-5, with TRBD2 matching over 13 bases. The CDR3: CSVGTSGGGETQYF. The CDR3, as DNA: TGCAGCGTTGGGACTAGCGGGGGCGGAGAGACCCAGTACTTC.